This entry features one T cell receptor (beta chain) sequence. Antigen: not known. The sample originates from a study of OX40 agonist ivuxolimab in advanced cancers. At the level of the study: With a range of roughly 20 to 79, age averaged 60 years, and 75% to 90% were male. Patients achieving partial responses numbered three: one hepatocellular carcinoma case and two cutaneous melanoma cases.

Trimming left V 6 bases short and J 3 bases short, with 12 bases between. Germline V gives CDR1 MNHEY, CDR2 SMNVEV (reference sequence). The CDR3 extends over 13 amino acids. Some clones are missing from TCRdb's copy, which holds only in-frame ones; the method was immunoSEQ multiplex PCR. The table has tens of thousands of clones, about nine tenths seen once; the top ten hold approximately 23%. General observations from the study: Relative to CD4+ cells, CD8+ T cells on average had more expanded clones.

Sequencing used CD4+ or CD8+ T cells sorted from blood, obtained in a trial of the OX40 agonist ivuxolimab. V and J are TRBV27 and TRBJ2-7; TRBD1 or TRBD2 may be the D gene (6 bases each). The TCR comes from an adult with an advanced solid tumor such as melanoma, head and neck, liver or kidney cancer. The CDR3 here is CASREGGGYEQYF. CDR3 sequence (DNA): TGTGCCAGCAGGGAGGGGGGCGGCTACGAGCAGTACTTC.